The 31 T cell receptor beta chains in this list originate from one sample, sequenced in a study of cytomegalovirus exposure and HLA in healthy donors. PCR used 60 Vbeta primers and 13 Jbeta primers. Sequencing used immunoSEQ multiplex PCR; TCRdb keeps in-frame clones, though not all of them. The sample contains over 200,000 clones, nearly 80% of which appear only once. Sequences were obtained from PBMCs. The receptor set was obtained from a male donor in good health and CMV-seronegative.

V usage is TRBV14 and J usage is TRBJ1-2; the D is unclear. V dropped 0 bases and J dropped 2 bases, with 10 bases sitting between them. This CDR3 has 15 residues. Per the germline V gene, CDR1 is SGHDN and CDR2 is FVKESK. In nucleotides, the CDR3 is TGTGCCAGCAGCCAAGATTGGACTGAAAACTATGGCTACACCTTC. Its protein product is CASSQDWTENYGYTF.

The CDR3 DNA follows: TGCGCCAGCAGCTTGGGGACAGGTAACACTGAAGCTTTCTTT. Amino acids: CASSLGTGNTEAFF. The chain combines TRBV5-1 with TRBJ1-1, with 7 bases fitting TRBD1. CDR1 and CDR2 from the germline V gene are SGHRS and YFSETQ. The ends lost 0 bases at V and 2 bases at J; junction bases unmatched: 1. This CDR3 contains 14 residues.

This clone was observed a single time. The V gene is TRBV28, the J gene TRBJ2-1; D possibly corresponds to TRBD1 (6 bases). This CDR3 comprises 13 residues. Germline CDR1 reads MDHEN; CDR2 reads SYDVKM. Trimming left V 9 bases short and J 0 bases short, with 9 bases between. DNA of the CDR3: TGTGCCAGTACAGGGAGCTCCTACAATGAGCAGTTCTTC. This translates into CASTGSSYNEQFF.

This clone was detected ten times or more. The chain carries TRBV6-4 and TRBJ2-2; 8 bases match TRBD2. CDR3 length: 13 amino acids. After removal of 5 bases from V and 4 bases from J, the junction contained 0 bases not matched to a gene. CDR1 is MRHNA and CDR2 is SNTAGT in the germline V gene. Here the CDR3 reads CASSSGSTGELFF. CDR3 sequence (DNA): TGTGCCAGCAGTAGCGGGAGCACCGGGGAGCTGTTTTTT.

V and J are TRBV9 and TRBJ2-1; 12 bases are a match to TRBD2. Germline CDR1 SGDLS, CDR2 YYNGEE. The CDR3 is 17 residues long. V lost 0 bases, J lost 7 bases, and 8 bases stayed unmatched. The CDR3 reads CASSVVASGRAKNEQFF. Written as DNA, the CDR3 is TGTGCCAGCAGCGTAGTGGCTAGCGGGAGGGCCAAGAATGAGCAGTTCTTC.

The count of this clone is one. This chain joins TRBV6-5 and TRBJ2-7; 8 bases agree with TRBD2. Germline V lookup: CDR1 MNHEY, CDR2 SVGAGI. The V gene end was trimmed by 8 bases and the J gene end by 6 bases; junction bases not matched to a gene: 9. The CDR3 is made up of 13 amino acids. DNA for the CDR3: TGTGCCAGCCGTTTCGGGGGGGCTGGCGAGCAGTACTTC. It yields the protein CASRFGGAGEQYF.

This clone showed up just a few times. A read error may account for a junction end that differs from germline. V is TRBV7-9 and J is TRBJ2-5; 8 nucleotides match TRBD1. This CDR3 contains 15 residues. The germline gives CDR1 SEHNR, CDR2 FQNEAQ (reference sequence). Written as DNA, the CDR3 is TGTTCCAGCAGCTTACGCCCAGGGGGCGAGCAGACCCAGTACTTC. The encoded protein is CSSSLRPGGEQTQYF. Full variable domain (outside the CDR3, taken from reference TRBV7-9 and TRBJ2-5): DTGVSQNPRHKITKRGQNVTFRCDPISEHNRLYWYRQTLGQGPEFLTYFQNEAQLEKSRLLSDRFSAERPKGSFSTLEIQRTEQGDSAMYLCSSSLRPGGEQTQYFGPGTRLLVL.

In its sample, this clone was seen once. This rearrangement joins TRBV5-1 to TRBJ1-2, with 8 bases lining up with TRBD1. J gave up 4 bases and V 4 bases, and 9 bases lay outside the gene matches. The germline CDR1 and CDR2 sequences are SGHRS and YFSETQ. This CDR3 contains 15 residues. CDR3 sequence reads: CASSPGDRNLYGYTF. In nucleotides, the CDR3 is TGCGCCAGCAGCCCGGGGGACAGGAACCTCTATGGCTACACCTTC. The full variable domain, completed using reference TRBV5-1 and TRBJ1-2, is KAGVTQTPRYLIKTRGQQVTLSCSPISGHRSVSWYQQTPGQGLQFLFEYFSETQRNKGNFPGRFSGRQFSNSRSEMNVSTLELGDSALYLCASSPGDRNLYGYTFGSGTRLTVV.

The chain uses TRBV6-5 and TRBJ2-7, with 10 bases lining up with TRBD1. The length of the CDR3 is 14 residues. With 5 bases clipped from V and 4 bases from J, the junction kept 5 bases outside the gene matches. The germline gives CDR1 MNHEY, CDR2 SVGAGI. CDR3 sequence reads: CASSPTGGWYEQYF. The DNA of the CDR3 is TGTGCCAGCAGTCCGACAGGGGGCTGGTACGAGCAGTACTTC.

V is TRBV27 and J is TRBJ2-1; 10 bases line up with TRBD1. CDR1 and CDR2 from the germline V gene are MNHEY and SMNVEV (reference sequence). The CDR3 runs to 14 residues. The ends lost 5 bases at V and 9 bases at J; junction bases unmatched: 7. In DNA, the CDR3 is TGTGCCAGCAGTGGGGACAGGGGAAGTAGTGAGCAGTTCTTC. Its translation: CASSGDRGSSEQFF.

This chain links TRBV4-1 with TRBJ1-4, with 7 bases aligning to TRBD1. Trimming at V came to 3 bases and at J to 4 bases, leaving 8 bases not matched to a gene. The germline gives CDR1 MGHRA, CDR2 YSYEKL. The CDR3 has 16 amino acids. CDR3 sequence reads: CASSQASGQSNEKLFF. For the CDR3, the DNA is TGCGCCAGCAGCCAGGCCTCGGGACAGAGTAATGAAAAACTGTTTTTT.

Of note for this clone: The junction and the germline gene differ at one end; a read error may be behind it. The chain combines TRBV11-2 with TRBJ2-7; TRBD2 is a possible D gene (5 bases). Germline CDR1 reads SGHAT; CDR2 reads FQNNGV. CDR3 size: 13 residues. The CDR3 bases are TGTGCCAGCAGCCTAGAACGGGATTACGAGCAGTACTTC. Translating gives CASSLERDYEQYF.

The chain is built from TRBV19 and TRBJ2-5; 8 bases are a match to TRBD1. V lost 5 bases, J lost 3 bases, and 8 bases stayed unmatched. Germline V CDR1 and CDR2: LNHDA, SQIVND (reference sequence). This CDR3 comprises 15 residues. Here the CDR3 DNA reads TGTGCCAGTAGTGCCGACAGGGGCGTGGAAGAGACCCAGTACTTC. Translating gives CASSADRGVEETQYF.

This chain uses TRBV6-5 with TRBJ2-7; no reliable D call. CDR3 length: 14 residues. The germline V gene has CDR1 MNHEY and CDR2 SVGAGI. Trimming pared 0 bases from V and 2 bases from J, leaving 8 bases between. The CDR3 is CASSYSVDTYEQYF. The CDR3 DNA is TGTGCCAGCAGTTACTCGGTAGATACCTACGAGCAGTACTTC.

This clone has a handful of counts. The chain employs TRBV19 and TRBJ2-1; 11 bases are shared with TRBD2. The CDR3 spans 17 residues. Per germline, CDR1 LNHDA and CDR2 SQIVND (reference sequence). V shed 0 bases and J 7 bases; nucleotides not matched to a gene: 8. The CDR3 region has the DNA TGTGCCAGTAGTATAGATCTACCTAGCGGGGGGTGGAATGAGCAGTTCTTC. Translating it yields CASSIDLPSGGWNEQFF.

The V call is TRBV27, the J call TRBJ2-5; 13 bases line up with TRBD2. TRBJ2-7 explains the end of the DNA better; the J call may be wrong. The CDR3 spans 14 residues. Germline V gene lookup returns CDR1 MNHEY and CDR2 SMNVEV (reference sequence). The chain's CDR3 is CASSTSGRAYEQYF. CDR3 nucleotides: TGTGCCAGCAGCACTAGCGGGAGGGCCTACGAGCAGTACTTC.

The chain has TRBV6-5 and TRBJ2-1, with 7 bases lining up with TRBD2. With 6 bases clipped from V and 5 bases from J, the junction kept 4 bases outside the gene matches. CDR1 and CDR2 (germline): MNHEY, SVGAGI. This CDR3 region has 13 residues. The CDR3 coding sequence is TGTGCCAGCAGAACGGGAGGCAACAATGAGCAGTTCTTC. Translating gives CASRTGGNNEQFF.

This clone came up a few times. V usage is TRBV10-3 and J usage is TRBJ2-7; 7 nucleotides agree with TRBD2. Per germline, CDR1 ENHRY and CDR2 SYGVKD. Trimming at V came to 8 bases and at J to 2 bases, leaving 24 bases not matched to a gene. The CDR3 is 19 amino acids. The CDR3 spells CAIGVGFASGGWGPYEQYF. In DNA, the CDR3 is TGTGCCATCGGGGTAGGATTTGCTAGCGGAGGGTGGGGTCCCTACGAGCAGTACTTC.

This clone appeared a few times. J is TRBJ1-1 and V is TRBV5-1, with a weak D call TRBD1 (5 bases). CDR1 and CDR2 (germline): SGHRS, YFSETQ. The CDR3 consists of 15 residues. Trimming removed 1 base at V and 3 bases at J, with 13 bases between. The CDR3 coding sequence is TGCGCCAGCAGCTTGTGGAGCAGGGATGACACTGAAGCTTTCTTT. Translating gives CASSLWSRDDTEAFF.

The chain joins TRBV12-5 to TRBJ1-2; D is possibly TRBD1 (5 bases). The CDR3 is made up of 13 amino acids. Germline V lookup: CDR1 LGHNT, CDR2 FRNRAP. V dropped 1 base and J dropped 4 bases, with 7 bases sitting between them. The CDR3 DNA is TGTGCTAGTGGTTTGGCTGACAGCTATGGCTACACCTTC. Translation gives CASGLADSYGYTF.

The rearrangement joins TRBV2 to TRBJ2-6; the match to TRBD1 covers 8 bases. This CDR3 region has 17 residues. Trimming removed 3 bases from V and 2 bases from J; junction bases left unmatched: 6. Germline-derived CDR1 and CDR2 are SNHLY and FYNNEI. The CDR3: CASSDGRGPAGANVLTF. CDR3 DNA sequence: TGTGCCAGCAGTGATGGCAGGGGGCCGGCTGGGGCCAACGTCCTGACTTTC.

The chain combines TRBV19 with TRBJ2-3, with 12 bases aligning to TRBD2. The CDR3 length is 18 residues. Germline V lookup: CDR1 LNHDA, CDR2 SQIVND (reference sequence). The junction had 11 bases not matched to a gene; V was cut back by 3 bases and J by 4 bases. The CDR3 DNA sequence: TGTGCCAGTAGTATTGGACTAGCGGGGTTGAAAGGGGCAGATACGCAGTATTTT. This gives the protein CASSIGLAGLKGADTQYF.

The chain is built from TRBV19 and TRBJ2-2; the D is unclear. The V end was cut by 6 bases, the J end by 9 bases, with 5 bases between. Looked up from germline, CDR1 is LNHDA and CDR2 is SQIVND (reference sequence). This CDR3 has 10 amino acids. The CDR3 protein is CASRDRELFF. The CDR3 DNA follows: TGTGCCAGTAGAGACAGGGAGCTGTTTTTT.

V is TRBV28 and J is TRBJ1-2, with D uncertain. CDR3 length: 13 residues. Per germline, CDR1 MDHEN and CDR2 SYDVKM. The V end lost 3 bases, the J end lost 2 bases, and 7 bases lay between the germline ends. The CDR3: CASSFFTNYGYTF. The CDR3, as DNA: TGTGCCAGCAGTTTTTTCACAAACTATGGCTACACCTTC.

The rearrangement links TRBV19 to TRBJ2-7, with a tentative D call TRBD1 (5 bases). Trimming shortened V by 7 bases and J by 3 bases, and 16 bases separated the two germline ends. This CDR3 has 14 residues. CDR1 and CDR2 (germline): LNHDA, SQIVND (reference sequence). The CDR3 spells CASTGRMGLYEQYF. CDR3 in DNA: TGTGCCAGTACCGGCCGGATGGGGCTCTACGAGCAGTACTTC.

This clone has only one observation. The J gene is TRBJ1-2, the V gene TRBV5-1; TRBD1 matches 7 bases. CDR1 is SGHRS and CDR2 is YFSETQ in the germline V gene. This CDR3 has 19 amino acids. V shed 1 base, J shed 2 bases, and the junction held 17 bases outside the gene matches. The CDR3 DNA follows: TGCGCCAGCAGCTTGCTCGGAGGGGGCGTACAGACCTCAAACTATGGCTACACCTTC. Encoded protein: CASSLLGGGVQTSNYGYTF.

The CDR3 is CASSANRGPILMNTEAFF. In nucleotides, the CDR3 is TGTGCCAGCAGCGCCAACAGGGGGCCCATATTGATGAACACTGAAGCTTTCTTT. The chain combines TRBV9 with TRBJ1-1, with 9 bases aligning to TRBD1. There are 18 residues in the CDR3. V lost 3 bases, J lost 0 bases, and 12 bases stayed unmatched. Looked up from germline, CDR1 is SGDLS and CDR2 is YYNGEE.

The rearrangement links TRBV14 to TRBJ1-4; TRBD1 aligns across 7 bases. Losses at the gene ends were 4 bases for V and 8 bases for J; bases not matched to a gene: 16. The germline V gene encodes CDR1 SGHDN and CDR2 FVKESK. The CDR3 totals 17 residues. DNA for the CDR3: TGTGCCAGCAGCCCCCTTAATAGACAGGGAGGACGAGAAAAACTGTTTTTT. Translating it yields CASSPLNRQGGREKLFF.

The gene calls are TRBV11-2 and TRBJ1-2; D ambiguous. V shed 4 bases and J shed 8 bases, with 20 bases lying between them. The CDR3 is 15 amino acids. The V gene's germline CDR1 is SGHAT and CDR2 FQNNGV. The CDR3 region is CASSSRVADTRGYTF. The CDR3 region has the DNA TGTGCCAGCAGCTCCCGGGTAGCGGATACCAGGGGCTACACCTTC.

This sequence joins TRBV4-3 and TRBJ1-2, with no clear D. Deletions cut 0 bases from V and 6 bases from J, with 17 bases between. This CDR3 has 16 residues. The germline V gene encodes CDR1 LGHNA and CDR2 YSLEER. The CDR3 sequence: CASSQEAPAAENGYTF. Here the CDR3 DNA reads TGCGCCAGCAGCCAAGAGGCTCCCGCGGCGGAGAATGGCTACACCTTC.

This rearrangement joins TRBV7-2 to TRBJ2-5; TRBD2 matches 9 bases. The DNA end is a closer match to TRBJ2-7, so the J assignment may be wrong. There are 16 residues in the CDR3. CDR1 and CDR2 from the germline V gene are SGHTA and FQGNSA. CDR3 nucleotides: TGTGCCAGCAGCTTAATTGCTAGCGGGATAGCCTACGAGCAGTACTTC. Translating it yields CASSLIASGIAYEQYF.